What follows describes a single T cell receptor beta chain. Its antigen is still unknown. TCRdb's table, derived via immunoSEQ multiplex PCR, lists solely in-frame clones and lacks some. The table lists some 87,000 clones, under 85% of them singletons. V lost 3 bases, J lost 0 bases, and 9 bases lay in between. CDR3 length equals 15 residues. The germline gives CDR1 KGHSH, CDR2 LQKENI. Starting 14 to 28 days after autologous transplant, ipilimumab 1 mg/kg was given. Dosing: nivolumab 3 mg/kg IV, weeks 1, 4, 7, 10, then every two weeks to week 26. The sample belongs to a study of ipilimumab plus nivolumab after autologous stem cell transplantation. Study as a whole: The DLBCL group included primary refractory and relapsed cases. Overall study findings and caveats: Per the authors, repertoire, Treg and microbiota data justify further study.

The source is a male donor with diffuse large B-cell lymphoma. The J gene is TRBJ2-4, the V gene TRBV18, with D hard to call. The sample here was PBMCs, taken in a trial of ipilimumab plus nivolumab as post-transplant consolidation. CDR3 sequence reads: CASSPFTGAKNIQYF. DNA for the CDR3: TGTGCCAGCTCACCTTTTACTGGAGCCAAAAACATTCAGTACTTC.